Below, one T cell receptor beta chain is given with its context. Its antigen is still unknown. The junction differs from germline at one of its ends, possibly a read error. Library creation used PCR. TCRdb names Illumina HiSeq 4000 as the instrument used. The TCR beta-chain CDR3 region of each patient was profiled by high-throughput sequencing. As for how the authors treated the data: A classifier to discriminate distant-metastatic papillary thyroid cancer patients was built from CDR3 differences across clinicopathological groups. Repertoire diversity was assessed with the Shannon index, and tumor-blood repertoire similarity with the Morisita-Horn index. TCRdb itself trimmed the public reads at Q25 with fastp, ran MiXCR and retained productive beta chains. These V and J calls rely on TCRdb rather than the paper's analysis. This sample gives 64,000 or so clones in total; under 20% of them show up just once. The ten biggest clones cover around 9% of the sample.

The CDR3 contains 16 residues, cysteine and phenylalanine counted. Only the CDR3 part of the read is kept: 48 bases, read in frame from the first base. For CDR1 and CDR2, the germline V gene (reference sequence) lists SGHAT and FQDESV. This specimen belongs to a study of metastatic and nonmetastatic thyroid tumors (TCRdb year 2020). Concerning the study at large: The researchers compared repertoires between peripheral blood samples and tumor or nodule tissue samples from patients with malignant or benign thyroid disease.

No treatment had been received by any patient before thyroid surgery. The study retrospectively analysed patient clinical samples collected from about 2012 to 2018 using T-cell receptor beta sequencing. The paper as a whole reports these results and caveats: In both blood and tumor samples, TCR beta diversity was reported to be significantly higher in malignant tumors than in benign nodules.

The specimen was blood. This receptor was identified in a male donor with papillary thyroid cancer or a benign thyroid nodule (not recorded which). Some clones in this sample may be carry-over from other donors' samples. The rearrangement joined TRBV11-1 to TRBJ1-2; perhaps TRBD1 is the D gene, with 6 bases matching. The CDR3 protein is CASGLKERGLRAGYTF. The DNA is as follows: TGTGCCAGCGGCTTAAAAGAACGGGGGCTGAGGGCTGGCTACACCTTC.